This passage covers 21 T cell receptor beta chains from one sample sequenced in a study of early T cells in non-severe SARS-CoV-2 infection. TCRdb reanalysed the 5' RACE reads using MiXCR and keeps one entry per CDR3 protein. The data contain some 89,000 distinct CDR3 sequences, approximately 10% of them seen just once; the ten biggest clones take up around 4.6%. The source was whole blood, collected at baseline. These receptors originate from an adult who was a healthcare worker with PCR-confirmed SARS-CoV-2 infection or an uninfected control (not recorded which).

This clonotype was counted ten times or more. This chain uses TRBV10-3 with TRBJ2-1; 8 bases line up with TRBD2. The V and J ends lost 3 bases and 7 bases, in that order; junction bases with no gene match: 8. Germline V gives CDR1 ENHRY, CDR2 SYGVKD. The CDR3 extends over 15 amino acids. CDR3 protein: CAISEGEAGVNEQFF. CDR3 DNA sequence: TGTGCCATCAGTGAAGGGGAAGCGGGAGTAAATGAGCAGTTCTTC.

Many counts were recorded for this clonotype. This sequence joins TRBV7-8 and TRBJ2-2; 7 bases fit TRBD2. Germline-derived CDR1 and CDR2 are SGHVS and FQNEAQ. This CDR3 spans 14 amino acids. With 5 bases clipped from V and 4 bases from J, the junction kept 4 bases outside the gene matches. The DNA for the CDR3 is TGTGCCAGCAGCGCGAGCGGGGTCACCGGGGAGCTGTTTTTT. Translation: CASSASGVTGELFF.

This clonotype was seen repeatedly, ten times or more. The V call is TRBV5-5, the J call TRBJ1-5; no firm D call. Germline loops: CDR1 SGHKS, CDR2 YYEKEE (reference sequence). The CDR3 has 13 amino acids. V gave up 5 bases and J gave up 5 bases, with 11 bases separating them. The CDR3 region is CASSSADDQPQHF. The CDR3 DNA is TGTGCCAGCAGTTCCGCAGATGATCAGCCCCAGCATTTT. Variable domain in full (rest from reference TRBV5-5 and TRBJ1-5): DAGVTQSPTHLIKTRGQQVTLRCSPISGHKSVSWYQQVLGQGPQFIFQYYEKEERGRGNFPDRFSARQFPNYSSELNVNALLLGDSALYLCASSSADDQPQHFGDGTRLSIL.

This chain connects TRBV7-9 to TRBJ1-1, with 7 bases matching TRBD1. Looked up from germline, CDR1 is SEHNR and CDR2 is FQNEAQ (reference sequence). The CDR3 is made up of 14 amino acids. V lost 3 bases to trimming and J lost 1 base; unmatched junction nucleotides: 2. In DNA, the CDR3 is TGTGCCAGCAGCTTCGGACAGGCGAACACTGAAGCTTTCTTT. Translating gives CASSFGQANTEAFF.

This clonotype occurred many times. The chain joins TRBV6-2 or TRBV6-3 to TRBJ2-7; no clear D gene. Per germline, CDR1 MNHEY and CDR2 SVGEGT. V was shortened by 7 bases and J by 0 bases, with 13 bases between the two germline ends. The CDR3 consists of 14 residues. Here the CDR3 reads CASTSGSPSYEQYF. The CDR3 DNA is TGTGCCAGCACCTCAGGCAGTCCCTCCTACGAGCAGTACTTC.

The chain has TRBV11-3 and TRBJ2-2; D uncertain. Germline CDR1 is SGHNT and CDR2 is YENEEA. The ends were cut back, 4 bases at V and 2 bases at J, with 11 bases in the middle. The CDR3 runs to 15 residues. Written as DNA, the CDR3 is TGTGCCAGCAGCTCCGGGCTTCCAAACACCGGGGAGCTGTTTTTT. It translates to CASSSGLPNTGELFF.

This clonotype has just a few counts. The chain has TRBV3-1 and TRBJ2-1; D is undetermined. With 3 bases removed from V and 10 bases from J, the gap between germline ends came to 10 bases. From germline, CDR1 is LGHDT and CDR2 YNNKEL (reference sequence). This CDR3 is built from 12 residues. In nucleotides, the CDR3 is TGTGCCAGCAGCCAGCACCCTGGGGAGCAGTTCTTC. Translation gives CASSQHPGEQFF.

This clonotype showed up just a few times. This sequence joins TRBV30 and TRBJ2-1; D remains ambiguous. The CDR3 extends over 11 amino acids. CDR1 is GTSNPN and CDR2 is SVGIG in the germline V gene (reference sequence). V was clipped by 8 bases and J by 8 bases, with 13 bases between them. The CDR3 loop reads CAGDNGYEQFF. In DNA form, the CDR3 reads TGTGCCGGTGACAATGGCTATGAGCAGTTCTTC.

This chain joins TRBV12-5 and TRBJ1-2, with 12 bases that match TRBD1. The length of the CDR3 is 16 residues. Germline values: CDR1 LGHNT, CDR2 FRNRAP. Trimming at V came to 7 bases and at J to 6 bases, leaving 12 bases not matched to a gene. CDR3 residues: CASALTGTGGRNGYTF. The CDR3 DNA is TGTGCTAGTGCCCTAACCGGGACAGGGGGCCGGAATGGCTACACCTTC.

This CDR3 reads CASSPGGALNQPQHF. CDR3 nucleotides: TGTGCCAGCAGTCCCGGCGGGGCTCTCAATCAGCCCCAGCATTTT. The gene calls are TRBV12-3 or TRBV12-4 and TRBJ1-5, with D perhaps TRBD1 (5 bases). V shed 5 bases and J shed 3 bases, with 14 bases lying between them. This CDR3 is 15 amino acids long.

This clonotype appeared a few times. This sequence joins TRBV12-3 or TRBV12-4 and TRBJ2-1; D may be TRBD2 (6 bases). Trimming stripped 5 bases from V and 8 bases from J, with 10 bases between. The CDR3 extends over 12 amino acids. The CDR3: CASSRLAHEQFF. In DNA form, the CDR3 reads TGTGCCAGCAGTCGTCTAGCGCATGAGCAGTTCTTC.

This clonotype has a handful of counts. J is TRBJ2-5 and V is TRBV3-1, with 10 bases fitting TRBD2. The J segment lost 4 bases and the V segment lost 1 base, leaving 9 bases of the junction unmatched. CDR1 is LGHDT and CDR2 is YNNKEL in the germline V gene (reference sequence). This CDR3 comprises 17 residues. DNA for the CDR3: TGTGCCAGCAGCCAAGTCCCTAGCGGGAGTGGTGGAGAGACCCAGTACTTC. The encoded protein is CASSQVPSGSGGETQYF.

CDR3 DNA: TGTGCCAGCAGTGCTACAGGGGTGTACGAGCAGTACTTC. It yields the protein CASSATGVYEQYF. The chain joins TRBV2 to TRBJ2-7, with 7 bases matching TRBD1. V dropped 4 bases and J dropped 4; count of bases not matched to a gene: 4. This CDR3 comprises 13 residues. Germline CDR1 is SNHLY and CDR2 is FYNNEI.

This clonotype has at least ten counts. The chain joins TRBV6-5 to TRBJ1-2; D remains ambiguous. Germline V gene data show CDR1 as MNHEY and CDR2 as SVGAGI. The V and J ends lost 2 bases and 5 bases respectively, with 12 bases between them. The CDR3 has 14 amino acids. As DNA, the CDR3 is TGTGCCAGCAGTTACGGACTTGGCAGTTATGGCTACACCTTC. Protein product: CASSYGLGSYGYTF.

There are many counts of this clonotype. The chain carries TRBV4-1 and TRBJ2-7, with a weak D call TRBD2 (7 bases). The CDR3 has 17 amino acids. Trimming stripped 4 bases from V and 0 bases from J, with 19 bases between. Germline loops: CDR1 MGHRA, CDR2 YSYEKL. The CDR3 DNA reads as TGCGCCAGCAGCCCGTCTACGGGGGGCTTACGCTCCTACGAGCAGTACTTC. It specifies CASSPSTGGLRSYEQYF.

The chain combines TRBV6-1 with TRBJ2-7; 7 nucleotides match TRBD1. J was trimmed by 0 bases and V by 0 bases; bases with no gene match: 2. Looked up from germline, CDR1 is MNHNS and CDR2 is SASEGT. This CDR3 spans 15 amino acids. CDR3 sequence (DNA): TGTGCCAGCAGTGAAGCAGGGGGCGTCTCCTACGAGCAGTACTTC. Its translation is CASSEAGGVSYEQYF.

The V call is TRBV20-1, the J call TRBJ2-4, with D possibly matching TRBD2 (5 bases). Trimming left V 6 bases short and J 2 bases short, with 14 bases between. The CDR3 is 14 residues long. From germline, CDR1 is DFQATT and CDR2 SNEGSKA (reference sequence). Here the CDR3 DNA reads TGCAGTGCAGGGTATAGCGCTACCAAAAACATTCAGTACTTC. This encodes CSAGYSATKNIQYF.

This clonotype came up many times. This sequence joins TRBV2 and TRBJ2-2, with D perhaps TRBD1 (6 bases). Germline V gives CDR1 SNHLY, CDR2 FYNNEI. Between the trimmed V and J ends, which lost 5 bases and 5 bases, there was a span of 9 bases. The CDR3 is made up of 13 amino acids. The DNA of the CDR3 is TGTGCCAGCAGTCCCCAGGGGACCGGGGAGCTGTTTTTT. Translated, it gives CASSPQGTGELFF.

This clonotype was seen ten or more times. The chain links TRBV7-9 to TRBJ2-3; 7 bases match TRBD1. The CDR3 sequence is 16 residues long. The junction had 12 bases not matched to a gene; V was cut back by 5 bases and J by 4 bases. CDR1 SEHNR and CDR2 FQNEAQ come from the germline V gene (reference sequence). The CDR3 DNA reads TGTGCCAGCAGCCCATACAGGGAAGGGGGCCCAGATACGCAGTATTTT. Translating it yields CASSPYREGGPDTQYF.

J is TRBJ2-7 and V is TRBV29-1; TRBD2 matches at 11 bases. Per the germline V gene, CDR1 is SQVTM and CDR2 is ANQGSEA. With 1 base clipped from V and 6 bases from J, the junction kept 5 bases outside the gene matches. The CDR3 sequence is 14 residues long. CDR3 residues: CSVEGLAGTAEQYF. DNA of the CDR3: TGCAGCGTTGAAGGACTAGCGGGGACTGCCGAGCAGTACTTC.

The chain couples TRBV29-1 to TRBJ2-5, with D perhaps TRBD2 (6 bases). Trimming removed 4 bases at V and 2 bases at J, with 17 bases between. This CDR3 contains 15 residues. The germline gives CDR1 SQVTM, CDR2 ANQGSEA. CDR3 protein: CSVGIGSGTQETQYF. CDR3 bases: TGCAGCGTTGGTATCGGTTCCGGGACTCAAGAGACCCAGTACTTC.